These 6 T cell receptor beta chains originate from one sample sequenced in a study of blood T cell repertoires in COVID-19. The assay was immunoSEQ multiplex PCR, and TCRdb's table has in-frame clones only and misses some. The table lists some 200,000 clones, roughly 80% of them singletons, with approximately 1.3% in the top ten. The sequenced sample was PBMCs or T cells enriched from blood (not recorded which). The receptors originated from a woman between 40 and 50 years old with acute COVID-19.

The chain joins TRBV2 to TRBJ2-1; D perhaps matches TRBD2 (6 bases). The CDR3 spans 15 residues. The V gene's germline CDR1 is SNHLY and CDR2 FYNNEI. The V end lost 7 bases, the J end lost 1 base, and 14 bases lay between the germline ends. The CDR3 DNA follows: TGTGCCAGCACTGTTAGCGGCTATTCCTACAATGAGCAGTTCTTC. This codes for CASTVSGYSYNEQFF. The entire variable domain, with the rest obtained from reference TRBV2 and TRBJ2-1, is as follows: EPEVTQTPSHQVTQMGQEVILRCVPISNHLYFYWYRQILGQKVEFLVSFYNNEISEKSEIFDDQFSVERPDGSNFTLKIRSTKLEDSAMYFCASTVSGYSYNEQFFGPGTRLTVL.

The chain's CDR3 is CASSQVGFSGEQYF. The CDR3 DNA reads TGTGCCAGCAGCCAGGTTGGGTTCTCCGGGGAGCAGTACTTC. This rearrangement joins TRBV14 to TRBJ2-7, with D hard to call. Deletions cut 3 bases from V and 7 bases from J, with 16 bases between. In germline, CDR1 is SGHDN, CDR2 FVKESK. This CDR3 comprises 14 residues.

This sequence joins TRBV5-4 and TRBJ1-1, with 10 bases that match TRBD1. Trimming cost V 4 bases and J 0 bases; bases outside gene matches: 9. The CDR3 extends over 17 amino acids. The V gene's germline CDR1 is SGHNT and CDR2 YYREEE (reference sequence). Here the CDR3 DNA reads TGTGCCAGCAGCCCGCGTCCCGGGACAGGGGTGAACACTGAAGCTTTCTTT. Translation gives CASSPRPGTGVNTEAFF.

This clone was seen just once. This rearrangement joins TRBV19 to TRBJ1-5; 8 bases fit TRBD1. The CDR3 totals 13 residues. Germline loops: CDR1 LNHDA, CDR2 SQIVND (reference sequence). The ends lost 5 bases at V and 7 bases at J; junction bases unmatched: 4. The CDR3 DNA follows: TGTGCCAGTAGTCAGGGGGCGAGGCAGCCCCAGCATTTT. Residues: CASSQGARQPQHF. The full variable domain, with the rest looked up from reference TRBV19 and TRBJ1-5, is DGGITQSPKYLFRKEGQNVTLSCEQNLNHDAMYWYRQDPGQGLRLIYYSQIVNDFQKGDIAEGYSVSREKKESFPLTVTSAQKNPTAFYLCASSQGARQPQHFGDGTRLSIL.

The gene calls are TRBV6-1 and TRBJ1-1, with a possible D match to TRBD1 (5 bases). Trimming cost V 1 base and J 5 bases, with 14 bases left between them. CDR1 MNHNS and CDR2 SASEGT come from the germline V gene. The CDR3 runs to 15 residues. The DNA of the CDR3 is TGTGCCAGCAGTGAAGGCCAAGGGGTATGGACTGAAGCTTTCTTT. As protein: CASSEGQGVWTEAFF.

In its sample, this clone was seen once. V is TRBV18 and J is TRBJ2-5; D ambiguous. The CDR3 extends over 12 amino acids. Per the germline V gene, CDR1 is KGHSH and CDR2 is LQKENI. Deletions cut 3 bases from V and 2 bases from J, with 4 bases between. The CDR3 region is CASSPQQETQYF. DNA of the CDR3: TGTGCCAGCTCACCCCAACAAGAGACCCAGTACTTC.